The rows below give T cell receptor beta chains drawn from one sample of a study of CD8+CD57+ T cells in acquired aplastic anemia. TCRdb reanalysed the reads using MiXCR and keeps one entry per CDR3 protein. The table shows about 290,000 distinct CDR3 sequences, with around three fifths occurring only once. Sequencing input: sorted CD4+, CD8+, or CD8+CD57+ T cells (not recorded which) from PBMCs. These receptors came from a human donor with aplastic anemia. Both conserved end residues are part of each CDR3. A D gene is named only where the DNA matches it firmly. Not all rows give a size; the values are once, few, many and, for expanded clones, a class.

CDR3nt: TGTGCCAGCAGATTACTAGCGGGGAATTCACCCCTCCACTTT; CDR3aa: CASRLLAGNSPLHF; j_gene: TRBJ1-6; d_gene: -; v_gene: TRBV6-5; abundance: -
CDR3nt: TGTGCCAGCAGCACCTCCGGGACAACACAAGAGACCCAGTACTTC; CDR3aa: CASSTSGTTQETQYF; j_gene: TRBJ2-5; d_gene: -; v_gene: TRBV9; abundance: -
CDR3nt: TGTGCCATCAGTCGGGGGACAGGGCCCTACGAGCAGTACTTC; CDR3aa: CAISRGTGPYEQYF; j_gene: TRBJ2-7; d_gene: TRBD1; v_gene: TRBV10-3; abundance: few
CDR3nt: TGTGCCAGCAGCCGACAGACAGGGCTGAACACTGAAGCTTTCTTT; CDR3aa: CASSRQTGLNTEAFF; j_gene: TRBJ1-1; d_gene: TRBD1; v_gene: TRBV7-3; abundance: -
CDR3nt: TGTGCCAGCACCACCGCTGGGGCGGAGAGGGAGACTCAGTACTTC; CDR3aa: CASTTAGAERETQYF; j_gene: TRBJ2-5; d_gene: -; v_gene: TRBV2; abundance: -
CDR3nt: TGTGCCAGCAGCCAGGGAGCGGGGACGGAAGAGACCCAGTACTTC; CDR3aa: CASSQGAGTEETQYF; j_gene: TRBJ2-5; d_gene: TRBD2; v_gene: TRBV7-3; abundance: -
CDR3nt: TGTGCCAGTAGTATGAGGGATCAGCCCCAGCATTTT; CDR3aa: CASSMRDQPQHF; j_gene: TRBJ1-5; d_gene: -; v_gene: TRBV19; abundance: many
CDR3nt: TGTGCCATCAGGCAGGGGACCGGGGAGCTGTACTTC; CDR3aa: CAIRQGTGELYF; j_gene: TRBJ2-7; d_gene: -; v_gene: TRBV10-3; abundance: -
CDR3nt: TGTGCCAGTATCCCCGGGGGCAGGGACTCCTACAATGAGCAGTTCTTC; CDR3aa: CASIPGGRDSYNEQFF; j_gene: TRBJ2-1; d_gene: -; v_gene: TRBV25-1; abundance: -
CDR3nt: TGCAGTGCTAGCCTGGACAGTTTTACCCAAGAGACCCAGTACTTC; CDR3aa: CSASLDSFTQETQYF; j_gene: TRBJ2-5; d_gene: -; v_gene: TRBV20-1; abundance: many
CDR3nt: TGTGCCAGCAGCATACGGGACAGGGAAGTAGGTGAGCAGTATTTT; CDR3aa: CASSIRDREVGEQYF; j_gene: TRBJ2-3; d_gene: TRBD1; v_gene: TRBV5-4; abundance: -
CDR3nt: TGTGCCAGCAGTTTAGGGGGACAGGGCAGCAAGACCCAGTACTTC; CDR3aa: CASSLGGQGSKTQYF; j_gene: TRBJ2-5; d_gene: TRBD1; v_gene: TRBV12-3/TRBV12-4; abundance: -
CDR3nt: TGCAGTGCTGGCTCGCGGACCCAGTACTTC; CDR3aa: CSAGSRTQYF; j_gene: TRBJ2-5; d_gene: -; v_gene: TRBV20-1; abundance: -
CDR3nt: TGTGCCAGCAGCGTGGGGACTAGGGACAATGAGCAGTTCTTC; CDR3aa: CASSVGTRDNEQFF; j_gene: TRBJ2-1; d_gene: TRBD2; v_gene: TRBV9; abundance: -
CDR3nt: TGCGCCAGCAGCCCAGTTTTCGGGGGGCGAGGAGATACGCAGTATTTT; CDR3aa: CASSPVFGGRGDTQYF; j_gene: TRBJ2-3; d_gene: -; v_gene: TRBV5-1; abundance: -
CDR3nt: TGTGCCAGCAGCCAAGCAGCAGGACAAGAGACCCAGTACTTC; CDR3aa: CASSQAAGQETQYF; j_gene: TRBJ2-5; d_gene: -; v_gene: TRBV14; abundance: -
CDR3nt: TGTGCCAGCAGCATCTCCAGGACTGATCACACTGAAGCTTTCTTC; CDR3aa: CASSISRTDHTEAFF; j_gene: TRBJ1-1; d_gene: -; v_gene: TRBV6-6; abundance: -
CDR3nt: TGCAGTGCTAGAACAATGGCGAGCAATCAGCCCCAGCATTTT; CDR3aa: CSARTMASNQPQHF; j_gene: TRBJ1-5; d_gene: -; v_gene: TRBV20-1; abundance: -
CDR3nt: TGTGCCAGCAGCTTAGGGGACATCGATCAATTCTTC; CDR3aa: CASSLGDIDQFF; j_gene: TRBJ2-1; d_gene: -; v_gene: TRBV7-9; abundance: many
CDR3nt: TGTGCCAGCAGCTTAGCCACGCAGGGTCCCTACAATGAGCAGTTCTTC; CDR3aa: CASSLATQGPYNEQFF; j_gene: TRBJ2-1; d_gene: -; v_gene: TRBV7-9; abundance: -
CDR3nt: TGTGCCAGTAGTCCCATCCGAGGCGGGGTGGGCACAGATACGCAGTATTTT; CDR3aa: CASSPIRGGVGTDTQYF; j_gene: TRBJ2-3; d_gene: -; v_gene: TRBV19; abundance: -
CDR3nt: TGTGCCAGCAGTCCGGGACAGTCAGCCAAAAACATTCAGTACTTC; CDR3aa: CASSPGQSAKNIQYF; j_gene: TRBJ2-4; d_gene: TRBD1; v_gene: TRBV6-1; abundance: -